The next 29 T cell receptor beta chains were all read from a single sample in a study of shared clonotypes between healthy human individuals. Assay used: immunoSEQ multiplex PCR; TCRdb lists only in-frame clones, some missing. The sample contains about 1 million clones, approximately 76% of which appear only once. The material sequenced was memory CD4+ T cells sorted from blood. Subset here: CD45RA-negative fraction. The receptor set was obtained from a man aged 18-30 years in good health.

The rearrangement uses TRBV25-1 and TRBJ1-2; no clear D. The CDR3 has 13 residues. Looked up from germline, CDR1 is MGHDK and CDR2 is SYGVNS. V lost 4 bases and J 4 bases, leaving 10 bases between the germline ends. CDR3 region: CASSGSARYGYTF. In DNA form, the CDR3 reads TGTGCCAGCAGTGGATCAGCTCGCTATGGCTACACCTTC.

V gene TRBV7-8 combines with J gene TRBJ1-6; a weak D match, TRBD1 (6 bases). V lost 6 bases and J lost 7, with 13 bases in between. CDR3 length: 14 residues. CDR1 is SGHVS and CDR2 is FQNEAQ in the germline V gene. DNA for the CDR3: TGTGCCAGCAGGTCAGGGGTTCTCAATTCACCCCTCCACTTT. It specifies CASRSGVLNSPLHF.

The chain joins TRBV29-1 to TRBJ2-2; TRBD1 matches 7 bases. CDR1 is SQVTM and CDR2 is ANQGSEA in the germline V gene. The CDR3 is 16 amino acids. With V trimmed by 6 bases and J by 5 bases, 15 bases remained unmatched. The CDR3, as DNA: TGCAGCGTCCTGACAGGGATCAGCGGTGGGACCGGGGAGCTGTTTTTT. It specifies CSVLTGISGGTGELFF.

The V gene is TRBV5-8, the J gene TRBJ1-2, with unresolved D. Trimming took 1 base from V and 1 from J, leaving 11 bases between them. The CDR3 sequence is 15 residues long. The V gene's germline CDR1 is SGHTS and CDR2 YDEGEE. CDR3 coding DNA: TGTGCCAGCAGCTTGTTGTCCTCATATAACTATGGCTACACCTTC. Translated: CASSLLSSYNYGYTF.

The genes are TRBV11-3 and TRBJ2-3; a possible D gene is TRBD2 (6 bases). V lost 4 bases to trimming and J lost 1 base, with 6 bases between them. This CDR3 region has 13 residues. Germline V gives CDR1 SGHNT, CDR2 YENEEA. The DNA of the CDR3 is TGTGCCAGCAGCTCTAGCGGCACAGATACGCAGTATTTT. It codes for CASSSSGTDTQYF.

The chain is built from TRBV30 and TRBJ1-6; a possible D gene is TRBD1 (6 bases). CDR1 is GTSNPN and CDR2 is SVGIG in the germline V gene (reference sequence). CDR3 size: 13 residues. V dropped 3 bases and J dropped 7 bases, with 10 bases sitting between them. This CDR3 reads CAWRSGANSPLHF. DNA of the CDR3: TGTGCCTGGAGGTCAGGGGCAAATTCACCCCTCCACTTT.

About this clone: Other DNA variants within this sample encode the same CDR3. The chain employs TRBV5-4 and TRBJ2-5; D remains unclear. V shed 3 bases and J shed 2 bases, with 8 bases lying between them. This CDR3 spans 13 amino acids. Germline assignment: CDR1 SGHNT and CDR2 YYREEE (reference sequence). Here the CDR3 reads CASSSQVQETQYF. The CDR3 nucleotides read TGTGCCAGCAGCTCCCAGGTTCAAGAGACCCAGTACTTC.

The chain carries TRBV29-1 and TRBJ2-2, with D uncertain. The germline V and J ends were trimmed by 2 bases and 8 bases, with 6 bases remaining between them. There are 11 residues in the CDR3. Germline V gene data show CDR1 as SQVTM and CDR2 as ANQGSEA. CDR3 nucleotide sequence: TGCAGCGTTGAATACGCAGGGGAGCTGTTTTTT. Translation: CSVEYAGELFF.

The rearrangement links TRBV5-4 to TRBJ1-3; D call uncertain. V was cut by 0 bases and J by 3 bases, with 10 bases left in between. Germline V CDR1 and CDR2: SGHNT, YYREEE (reference sequence). The CDR3 contains 15 residues. The CDR3 here is CASSLDVAGGNTIYF. In DNA, the CDR3 is TGTGCCAGCAGCTTGGATGTGGCCGGTGGAAACACCATATATTTT.

The V gene is TRBV5-4, the J gene TRBJ2-5, with 8 bases identical to TRBD1. The CDR3 runs 15 residues. Germline-derived CDR1 and CDR2 are SGHNT and YYREEE (reference sequence). Germline trimming cut 2 bases from V and 4 bases from J; bases unmatched to any gene: 7. The CDR3 region has the DNA TGTGCCAGCAGCTTAAATGGACAGGGAAGAGAGACCCAGTACTTC. It is translated as CASSLNGQGRETQYF. The whole variable domain, remainder taken from reference TRBV5-4 and TRBJ2-5, is ETGVTQSPTHLIKTRGQQVTLRCSSQSGHNTVSWYQQALGQGPQFIFQYYREEENGRGNFPPRFSGLQFPNYSSELNVNALELDDSALYLCASSLNGQGRETQYFGPGTRLLVL.

This clone has ten or more counts. Other nucleotide sequences from this sample produce the same CDR3. This chain links TRBV6-1 with TRBJ1-5; tentative D call: TRBD1 (5 bases). Deletions cut 2 bases from V and 4 bases from J, with 18 bases between. CDR3 length: 17 residues. Germline CDR1 is MNHNS and CDR2 is SASEGT. This CDR3 reads CASSENGQGAGNQPQHF. The CDR3 DNA reads TGTGCCAGCAGTGAAAATGGGCAAGGGGCGGGAAATCAGCCCCAGCATTTT.

The chain uses TRBV9 and TRBJ2-3, with 7 bases identical to TRBD2. CDR3 length equals 19 residues. Germline V gene data show CDR1 as SGDLS and CDR2 as YYNGEE. V lost 0 bases to trimming and J lost 0 bases; unmatched junction nucleotides: 13. CDR3 in DNA: TGTGCCAGCAGCGTAGGGAGCGGGGATACCCACTTTAGCACAGATACGCAGTATTTT. As protein: CASSVGSGDTHFSTDTQYF.

V gene TRBV5-3 combines with J gene TRBJ2-2; possibly TRBD1 for D (6 bases). TRBV5-3 is classed as an ORF, of uncertain function. The CDR3 extends over 18 amino acids. V dropped 7 bases and J dropped 6 bases, with 28 bases sitting between them. This CDR3 is CARRSPPLAGDIAGELFF. The CDR3 bases are TGTGCCAGACGATCCCCCCCTTTAGCAGGGGATATAGCCGGGGAGCTGTTTTTT.

The J gene is TRBJ2-7, the V gene TRBV5-1, with 10 bases identical to TRBD2. CDR3 length equals 15 residues. The trim removed 4 bases at V and 3 bases at J, leaving 7 bases unmatched. CDR1 SGHRS and CDR2 YFSETQ come from the germline V gene. The CDR3 DNA reads TGCGCCAGCAGCGAGTCTAGCGGGAGTATCTACGAGCAGTACTTC. Its translation: CASSESSGSIYEQYF.

V gene TRBV5-6 combines with J gene TRBJ2-2, with D possibly being TRBD1 or TRBD2 (5 bases each). Trimming pared 4 bases from V and 4 bases from J, leaving 17 bases between. The CDR3 is made up of 16 amino acids. Germline lookup yields CDR1 SGHDT and CDR2 YYEEEE. CDR3 region: CASSHPGTAFTGELFF. The CDR3 nucleotides read TGTGCCAGCAGCCACCCCGGGACGGCCTTCACCGGGGAGCTGTTTTTT.

This clone was picked up a small number of times. The identical CDR3 is also encoded by other nucleotide sequences in the sample. V and J are TRBV5-1 and TRBJ2-2, with 16 bases aligning to TRBD2. With 2 bases clipped from V and 0 bases from J, the junction kept 1 base outside the gene matches. The length of the CDR3 is 18 residues. Germline V lookup: CDR1 SGHRS, CDR2 YFSETQ. The CDR3 bases are TGCGCCAGCAGCTTCGGGACTAGCGGGAGGGCGAACACCGGGGAGCTGTTTTTT. It is translated as CASSFGTSGRANTGELFF.

The CDR3 DNA reads as TGCGCCAGCAGCCAGGGAGCGAGAGGGCCTAGCGCAACTAATGAAAAACTGTTTTTT. Its protein product is CASSQGARGPSATNEKLFF. The chain recombines TRBV5-1 with TRBJ1-4; D is possibly TRBD1 (5 bases). The V gene's germline CDR1 is SGHRS and CDR2 YFSETQ. The germline V and J ends were trimmed by 4 bases and 0 bases, with 22 bases remaining between them. The CDR3 loop spans 19 amino acids.

The J gene is TRBJ1-1, the V gene TRBV19; 11 nucleotides align to TRBD1. The V and J ends lost 7 bases and 6 bases, in that order; junction bases with no gene match: 10. Germline V gene sequence: CDR1 LNHDA, CDR2 SQIVND (reference sequence). This CDR3 is built from 15 residues. Here the CDR3 DNA reads TGTGCCAGTAACCCTGGGGACAGGGGGGTGGCTGAAGCTTTCTTT. As protein: CASNPGDRGVAEAFF.

A word on this clone: The sample contains more than one DNA sequence encoding this CDR3. This chain connects TRBV20-1 to TRBJ2-7; a possible D gene is TRBD1 (5 bases). This CDR3 region has 11 residues. V was trimmed by 1 base and J by 4 bases, leaving 5 bases between them. Per the germline V gene, CDR1 is DFQATT and CDR2 is SNEGSKA (reference sequence). The DNA of the CDR3 is TGCAGTGCTAGAGGACAGTACGAGCAGTACTTC. It codes for CSARGQYEQYF.

The chain employs TRBV7-2 and TRBJ2-2, with 8 bases identical to TRBD1. CDR3 size: 15 residues. Germline CDR1 and CDR2: SGHTA and FQGNSA. Germline trimming cut 5 bases from V and 2 bases from J; bases unmatched to any gene: 4. CDR3 in DNA: TGTGCCAGCAGCACTGGACAGGGAAACACCGGGGAGCTGTTTTTT. This codes for CASSTGQGNTGELFF.

This clone appeared many times. The chain recombines TRBV6-1 with TRBJ2-3, with D hard to call. V dropped 5 bases and J dropped 6 bases, with 9 bases sitting between them. The CDR3 contains 12 residues. Looked up from germline, CDR1 is MNHNS and CDR2 is SASEGT. The CDR3 sequence: CASSMGWDTQYF. The CDR3 region has the DNA TGTGCCAGCAGTATGGGGTGGGATACGCAGTATTTT.

A word on this clone: The same CDR3 is also encoded by other DNA sequences in this sample. The rearrangement links TRBV10-3 to TRBJ2-1, with TRBD2 identical over 9 bases. From germline, CDR1 is ENHRY and CDR2 SYGVKD. The CDR3 totals 14 residues. V shed 4 bases and J 3 bases; nucleotides not matched to a gene: 1. The CDR3 nucleotides are TGTGCCATCAGTGGGACTAGCGACTACAATGAGCAGTTCTTC. Translating it yields CAISGTSDYNEQFF.

This clone has only a few counts. The chain combines TRBV5-1 with TRBJ1-2; 9 positions match TRBD1. The CDR3 loop spans 12 amino acids. The V segment lost 4 bases and the J segment 10 bases; nucleotides outside the gene matches: 5. The germline V gene has CDR1 SGHRS and CDR2 YFSETQ. This chain's CDR3 is CASSTWDRDYTF. The CDR3 coding sequence is TGCGCCAGCAGCACGTGGGACAGGGACTACACCTTC.

At least ten counts were recorded for this clone. The chain couples TRBV5-4 to TRBJ1-4; 8 bases line up with TRBD1. From germline, CDR1 is SGHNT and CDR2 YYREEE (reference sequence). The CDR3 loop spans 16 amino acids. The V and J ends lost 0 bases and 5 bases, in that order; junction bases with no gene match: 6. The CDR3 nucleotides are TGTGCCAGCAGCTTGGCCCGGACAGGGAGGAATGAAAAACTGTTTTTT. Its translation: CASSLARTGRNEKLFF.

The V gene is TRBV11-2, the J gene TRBJ1-5, with D possibly matching TRBD1 (5 bases). This CDR3 contains 13 residues. Trimming removed 5 bases from V and 5 bases from J, with 10 bases in between. The germline CDR1 and CDR2 sequences are SGHAT and FQNNGV. As DNA, the CDR3 is TGTGCCAGCAGCCATGACAGTTATCAGCCCCAGCATTTT. Translation gives CASSHDSYQPQHF. Filled out from reference TRBV11-2 and TRBJ1-5, the complete variable domain reads EAGVAQSPRYKIIEKRQSVAFWCNPISGHATLYWYQQILGQGPKLLIQFQNNGVVDDSQLPKDRFSAERLKGVDSTLKIQPAKLEDSAVYLCASSHDSYQPQHFGDGTRLSIL.

The rearrangement links TRBV6-6 to TRBJ2-3, with 7 bases aligning to TRBD1. Per the germline V gene, CDR1 is MNHNY and CDR2 is SVGAGI (reference sequence). The V gene end was trimmed by 7 bases and the J gene end by 0 bases; junction bases not matched to a gene: 4. The CDR3 extends over 14 amino acids. In DNA form, the CDR3 reads TGTGCCAGCATGAGGACAGGAAGCACAGATACGCAGTATTTT. It translates to CASMRTGSTDTQYF.

This clone was seen a few times. Other DNA sequences of this sample code for an identical CDR3. The CDR3 DNA reads as TGTGCCAGCAGCTTGAGTAGGGCCACCTACGAGCAGTACTTC. Encoded protein: CASSLSRATYEQYF. The rearrangement joins TRBV5-5 to TRBJ2-7; D gene uncertain. In germline, CDR1 is SGHKS, CDR2 YYEKEE (reference sequence). The germline V and J ends were trimmed by 1 base and 2 bases, with 10 bases remaining between them. The CDR3 is made up of 14 amino acids.

This clone has only one observation. The chain has TRBV5-1 and TRBJ2-3, with 10 bases that match TRBD2. V gave up 0 bases and J gave up 3 bases; unmatched junction bases: 7. This CDR3 region has 17 residues. Germline-derived CDR1 and CDR2 are SGHRS and YFSETQ. The CDR3 nucleotides read TGCGCCAGCAGCTTGGGTTACAGCGGGGGGGCAACAGATACGCAGTATTTT. This sequence encodes CASSLGYSGGATDTQYF. The full variable domain, its missing parts supplied by reference TRBV5-1 and TRBJ2-3, is KAGVTQTPRYLIKTRGQQVTLSCSPISGHRSVSWYQQTPGQGLQFLFEYFSETQRNKGNFPGRFSGRQFSNSRSEMNVSTLELGDSALYLCASSLGYSGGATDTQYFGPGTRLTVL.

As for this clone: A much larger clone lies one base from this, so it may be a read error. The rearrangement links TRBV6-6 to TRBJ2-2; no clear D gene. The CDR3 is 14 amino acids. The germline V gene encodes CDR1 MNHNY and CDR2 SVGAGI (reference sequence). Deletions cut 4 bases from V and 1 base from J, with 7 bases between. The CDR3 coding sequence is TGTGCCAGCAGTTTTAACAGGAACACCGGGGAGCTGTTTTTT. Translation: CASSFNRNTGELFF.